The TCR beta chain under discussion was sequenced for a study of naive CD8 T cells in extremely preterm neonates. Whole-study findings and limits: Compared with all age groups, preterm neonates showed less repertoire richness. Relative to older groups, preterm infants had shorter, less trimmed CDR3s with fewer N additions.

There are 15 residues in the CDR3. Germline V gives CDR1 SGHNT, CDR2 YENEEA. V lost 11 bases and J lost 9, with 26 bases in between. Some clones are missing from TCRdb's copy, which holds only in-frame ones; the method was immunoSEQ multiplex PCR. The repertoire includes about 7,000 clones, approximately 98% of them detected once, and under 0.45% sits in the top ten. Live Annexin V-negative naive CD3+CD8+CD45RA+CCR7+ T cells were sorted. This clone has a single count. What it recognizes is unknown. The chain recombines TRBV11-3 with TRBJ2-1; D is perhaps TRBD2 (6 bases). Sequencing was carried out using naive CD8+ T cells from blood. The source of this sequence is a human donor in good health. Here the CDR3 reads CASSPRRGRVGEQFF. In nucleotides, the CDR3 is TGTGCCTCGTCCCCCCGGAGGGGCCGGGTGGGTGAGCAGTTCTTC.